Each of the 14 T cell receptor beta chains below was sequenced from the same sample in a study of response to subunit inactivated influenza vaccine. TCRdb processed the RT-PCR reads anew with MiXCR; each CDR3 protein has one entry. Here the sample spans about 540,000 distinct CDR3 sequences, 13% to 15% being singletons. The material sequenced was PBMCs from blood, taken roughly 13 days after vaccination. The source of these receptors is a man aged 50 to 60 who received an inactivated influenza vaccine.

This clonotype was seen only once. V usage is TRBV6-2 or TRBV6-3 and J usage is TRBJ2-5, with D possibly being TRBD1 or TRBD2 (5 bases each). V was cut by 5 bases and J by 5 bases, with 15 bases left in between. Germline lookup yields CDR1 MNHEY and CDR2 SVGEGT. The CDR3 spans 14 residues. CDR3 DNA sequence: TGTGCCAGCAGTCAACGGGACCTGGTGGAGACCCAGTACTTC. The encoded protein is CASSQRDLVETQYF.

The V and J genes are TRBV5-1 and TRBJ2-4; 9 bases are a match to TRBD1. V dropped 3 bases and J dropped 7; count of bases not matched to a gene: 2. Germline CDR1 is SGHRS and CDR2 is YFSETQ. The CDR3 contains 13 residues. CDR3: CASSSGQGNIQYF. As DNA, the CDR3 is TGCGCCAGCAGCTCAGGACAGGGGAACATTCAGTACTTC.

This clonotype appeared a few times. The J gene is TRBJ1-1, the V gene TRBV7-2, with D possibly TRBD1 on 5 matching bases. This CDR3 has 13 residues. The ends were cut back, 3 bases at V and 4 bases at J, with 9 bases in the middle. Germline CDR1 SGHTA, CDR2 FQGNSA. The CDR3 loop reads CASSFGGVTEAFF. The DNA of the CDR3 is TGTGCCAGCAGCTTCGGGGGGGTCACTGAAGCTTTCTTT.

The gene calls are TRBV14 and TRBJ2-5, with TRBD2 matching over 10 bases. Germline V gene data show CDR1 as SGHDN and CDR2 as FVKESK. After removal of 1 base from V and 1 base from J, the junction contained 6 bases not matched to a gene. The CDR3 is 17 residues long. CDR3 DNA: TGTGCCAGCAGCCAAGGGCTAGCGGGGGACCGCCAAGAGACCCAGTACTTC. Encoded protein: CASSQGLAGDRQETQYF.

V and J are TRBV20-1 and TRBJ2-1; TRBD1 matches 9 bases. The CDR3 is 16 residues long. Germline loops: CDR1 DFQATT, CDR2 SNEGSKA (reference sequence). The V gene end was trimmed by 6 bases and the J gene end by 3 bases; junction bases not matched to a gene: 12. CDR3 in amino acids: CSASRSDRGIYNEQFF. CDR3 sequence (DNA): TGCAGTGCCAGTCGCAGTGACAGGGGGATCTACAATGAGCAGTTCTTC.

This clonotype has just a few counts. The chain uses TRBV7-8 and TRBJ1-1; D possibly corresponds to TRBD1 (5 bases). The V and J ends lost 5 bases and 2 bases respectively, with 18 bases between them. CDR1 and CDR2 from the germline V gene are SGHVS and FQNEAQ. The CDR3 contains 16 residues. CDR3 amino acids: CASSPRSQGGNTEAFF. The CDR3 DNA follows: TGTGCCAGCAGCCCCCGGTCCCAGGGAGGAAACACTGAAGCTTTCTTT.

This clonotype was picked up a small number of times. Here the CDR3 DNA reads TGTGCCAGCAGCGTGTCGGGACTAGCGGGACAAGAGACCCAGTACTTC. Its translation is CASSVSGLAGQETQYF. The V gene is TRBV9, the J gene TRBJ2-5; TRBD2 aligns across 13 bases. There are 16 residues in the CDR3. Germline lookup yields CDR1 SGDLS and CDR2 YYNGEE. V shed 2 bases and J 2 bases; nucleotides not matched to a gene: 3.

The chain uses TRBV5-1 and TRBJ2-7; weak D call: TRBD1 (6 bases). The germline CDR1 and CDR2 sequences are SGHRS and YFSETQ. The V and J ends lost 4 bases and 7 bases respectively, with 18 bases between them. This CDR3 has 14 residues. CDR3 coding DNA: TGCGCCAGCAGCGTGGGACATTCAGAGGGGGAGCAGTACTTC. Its translation is CASSVGHSEGEQYF.

The chain links TRBV7-9 to TRBJ2-2; TRBD1 aligns across 10 bases. This CDR3 comprises 15 residues. J lost 5 bases, V lost 4 bases, and 4 bases had no gene match. The germline gives CDR1 SEHNR, CDR2 FQNEAQ (reference sequence). Here the CDR3 DNA reads TGTGCCAGCAGCTCCAGACAGGGGGCTACCGGGGAGCTGTTTTTT. Protein: CASSSRQGATGELFF. The whole variable domain, remainder taken from reference TRBV7-9 and TRBJ2-2, is DTGVSQNPRHKITKRGQNVTFRCDPISEHNRLYWYRQTLGQGPEFLTYFQNEAQLEKSRLLSDRFSAERPKGSFSTLEIQRTEQGDSAMYLCASSSRQGATGELFFGEGSRLTVL.

This sequence joins TRBV28 and TRBJ2-1; a possible D gene is TRBD2 (6 bases). V lost 6 bases to trimming and J lost 4 bases, with 19 bases between them. There are 16 residues in the CDR3. Germline V lookup: CDR1 MDHEN, CDR2 SYDVKM. The CDR3 here is CASREGEDLKYNEQFF. The CDR3 DNA follows: TGTGCCAGCAGGGAGGGAGAGGACCTGAAGTACAATGAGCAGTTCTTC.

This clonotype was found a few times. The chain uses TRBV12-3 or TRBV12-4 and TRBJ2-1; 8 positions match TRBD2. The junction had 10 bases not matched to a gene; V was cut back by 6 bases and J by 9 bases. This CDR3 region has 14 residues. CDR3 sequence reads: CASSHSGLVGEQFF. CDR3 DNA: TGTGCCAGCAGCCACTCGGGACTAGTTGGTGAGCAGTTCTTC.

There are a few counts of this clonotype. The chain employs TRBV20-1 and TRBJ2-3; the D gene is possibly TRBD2 (6 bases). V was shortened by 4 bases and J by 0 bases, with 14 bases between the two germline ends. This CDR3 is 15 amino acids long. Germline CDR1 reads DFQATT; CDR2 reads SNEGSKA (reference sequence). The chain's CDR3 is CSANFGGKSTDTQYF. The CDR3 DNA follows: TGCAGTGCTAACTTCGGCGGGAAAAGCACAGATACGCAGTATTTT.

This clonotype came up a few times. J is TRBJ2-3 and V is TRBV20-1; 9 positions match TRBD1. The germline CDR1 and CDR2 sequences are DFQATT and SNEGSKA (reference sequence). The V segment lost 4 bases and the J segment 6 bases; nucleotides outside the gene matches: 8. CDR3 length: 14 amino acids. The CDR3 nucleotides are TGCAGTGCTAACGACAGGGGGTACTCGGATACGCAGTATTTT. Translated, it gives CSANDRGYSDTQYF.

The chain uses TRBV30 and TRBJ2-5; D is ambiguous. Germline V gene sequence: CDR1 GTSNPN, CDR2 SVGIG (reference sequence). The CDR3 loop spans 11 amino acids. V was trimmed by 1 base and J by 4 bases, leaving 4 bases between them. CDR3 amino acids: CAWSEGETQYF. The CDR3 region has the DNA TGTGCCTGGAGTGAGGGAGAGACCCAGTACTTC.